Listed below are T cell receptor beta chains from one sample, sequenced in a study of blood T cells in healthy people across ages. TCRdb redid the calling of the 5' RACE reads with MiXCR, one entry per CDR3 protein. The sample holds about 800,000 distinct CDR3 sequences, approximately 25% seen once. The same specimen was also included in a second study, on T cells of mothers and their children.

Sequenced material: blood. The receptors originated from a boy aged 10-17 years in good health. Each CDR3 is given with its conserved first and last residue. A D gene is named only where the DNA matches it firmly. Expanded clones are given a class, and other clones once, few, many or no size at all.

clone_size	v_call	j_call	d_call	cdr3_aa	cdr3_nt
few	TRBV20-1	TRBJ1-5	TRBD1	CSASYQGASNQPQHF	TGCAGTGCTAGTTACCAGGGGGCAAGCAATCAGCCCCAGCATTTT
.	TRBV5-1	TRBJ1-2	.	CASSLIKQDYGYTF	TGCGCCAGCAGCTTGATCAAGCAGGACTATGGCTACACCTTC
.	TRBV5-1	TRBJ2-2	.	CASSLKAQQGGTGELFF	TGCGCCAGCAGCTTAAAGGCCCAGCAGGGGGGCACCGGGGAGCTGTTTTTT
.	TRBV19	TRBJ1-2	.	CASSTGVSYGYTF	TGTGCCAGTAGTACAGGGGTGAGCTATGGCTACACCTTC
.	TRBV7-9	TRBJ2-1	TRBD2	CASSLVPSGHNEQFF	TGTGCCAGCAGCCTGGTGCCTAGCGGGCACAATGAGCAGTTCTTC
.	TRBV2	TRBJ2-3	TRBD2	CASSEGGGRLAGASDTQYF	TGTGCCAGCAGTGAAGGGGGGGGGCGACTAGCGGGAGCCTCAGATACGCAGTATTTT
few	TRBV20-1	TRBJ2-2	.	CSAREIAGTSTGELFF	TGCAGTGCTAGAGAGATTGCCGGGACAAGCACCGGGGAGCTGTTTTTT
few	TRBV4-3	TRBJ2-3	.	CASSRLGAGTDTQYF	TGCGCCAGCAGCCGGTTAGGGGCCGGCACAGATACGCAGTATTTT
.	TRBV28	TRBJ1-5	.	CASSKGANQPQHF	TGTGCCAGCAGTAAGGGAGCGAATCAGCCCCAGCATTTT
.	TRBV30	TRBJ2-1	.	CAWSGRGRASSYNEQFF	TGTGCCTGGAGTGGCAGAGGACGGGCAAGCTCCTACAATGAGCAGTTCTTC
.	TRBV2	TRBJ2-1	.	CASSDLESALYNEQFF	TGTGCCAGCAGTGATTTGGAGTCGGCCCTATACAATGAGCAGTTCTTC
.	TRBV6-6	TRBJ1-3	.	CASSYGAPSGNTIYF	TGTGCCAGCAGTTACGGTGCTCCGTCTGGAAACACCATATATTTT
few	TRBV7-8	TRBJ1-4	.	CASSLAPRRGEKLFF	TGTGCCAGCAGCTTAGCGCCCCGCCGGGGGGAAAAACTGTTTTTT
.	TRBV5-1	TRBJ2-1	TRBD2	CASSLEERGLHNEQFF	TGCGCCAGCAGCTTGGAGGAGCGGGGGCTCCACAATGAGCAGTTCTTC
few	TRBV18	TRBJ1-1	.	CASSPTRAGGGTEAFF	TGTGCCAGCTCACCGACCCGGGCCGGAGGGGGGACTGAAGCTTTCTTT
.	TRBV6-5	TRBJ1-5	TRBD1	CASSYSDRGEQPQHF	TGTGCCAGCAGTTACTCCGACAGGGGAGAACAGCCCCAGCATTTT
.	TRBV25-1	TRBJ1-1	.	CASSDGTVEAFF	TGTGCCAGCAGTGACGGGACCGTCGAAGCTTTCTTT
.	TRBV29-1	TRBJ2-6	TRBD1	CSARDRGDSGANVLTF	TGCAGCGCACGGGACAGGGGGGATTCTGGGGCCAACGTCCTGACTTTC
.	TRBV12-3/TRBV12-4	TRBJ2-2	.	CASRTGQYTGELFF	TGTGCCAGCAGAACCGGCCAGTACACCGGGGAGCTGTTTTTT
few	TRBV24-1	TRBJ2-5	.	CATSGDPGTGAWETQYF	TGTGCCACCAGTGGCGACCCCGGGACGGGGGCGTGGGAGACCCAGTACTTC
.	TRBV4-1	TRBJ1-2	.	CASSQAPHGVDGYTF	TGCGCCAGCAGCCAAGCGCCCCATGGGGTGGATGGCTACACCTTC
.	TRBV2	TRBJ1-2	TRBD1	CASSRGQVNYGYTF	TGTGCCAGCAGCCGCGGACAGGTTAACTATGGCTACACCTTC
.	TRBV25-1	TRBJ2-3	.	CASSGTALATDTQYF	TGTGCCAGCAGTGGGACAGCCCTAGCAACAGATACGCAGTATTTT
few	TRBV5-1	TRBJ1-5	.	CASRLDSSQGEPQHF	TGCGCCAGCAGACTCGACTCTTCACAGGGCGAGCCCCAGCATTTT
.	TRBV20-1	TRBJ2-4	TRBD1	CSARDRRDRGLAGDTDIQYF	TGCAGTGCTAGAGATCGCCGGGACAGGGGGCTAGCGGGAGATACGGACATTCAGTACTTC